The 4 T cell receptor beta chains in this list originate from one sample, sequenced in a study of cytomegalovirus exposure and HLA in healthy donors. PCR involved 60 Vbeta and 13 Jbeta primers. TCRdb keeps only in-frame clones here, not all; method: immunoSEQ multiplex PCR. The profile shows roughly 130,000 clones, just over 70% of them singletons. Input material: PBMCs. The receptors shown here come from a woman aged 60-75 years in good health and CMV-seropositive.

The table lists this clone with a count of one. The J gene is TRBJ1-5, the V gene TRBV21-1; TRBD1 is the table's D call, not checked against the DNA. TRBV21-1 is marked as a pseudogene. The CDR3 is made up of 18 amino acids. The CDR3 loop is CASSKTRRTGATGEPQHF. CDR3 DNA: TGTGCCAGCAGCAAAACCCGTCGGACAGGGGCCACCGGAGAGCCCCAGCATTTT.

V gene TRBV19 combines with J gene TRBJ1-6; 7 nucleotides line up with TRBD1. CDR3 length equals 14 residues. The V gene's germline CDR1 is LNHDA and CDR2 SQIVND (reference sequence). V lost 6 bases, J lost 8 bases, and 7 bases stayed unmatched. The CDR3 bases are TGTGCCAGTAGAATCGGACAGGAGCATTCACCCCTCCACTTT. Amino acids: CASRIGQEHSPLHF.

The gene calls are TRBV21-1 and TRBJ1-6; TRBD1 is taken as the D call from the table, unchecked against the DNA. TRBV21-1 is annotated as a pseudogene. There are 13 residues in the CDR3. The CDR3 spells CARRRQCNSPLHF. The CDR3 DNA reads TGTGCCAGAAGAAGACAGTGTAATTCACCCCTCCACTTT.

V gene TRBV5-1 combines with J gene TRBJ1-1; perhaps TRBD1 as D (6 bases). CDR1 is SGHRS and CDR2 is YFSETQ in the germline V gene. Trimming took off 4 bases at V and 3 bases at J, with 10 bases between the two ends. The CDR3 length is 13 residues. The CDR3 loop reads CASSPRGYTEAFF. The CDR3 bases are TGCGCCAGCAGCCCGAGGGGGTACACTGAAGCTTTCTTT.